The entry below describes one TCR beta chain. As yet, its antigen is unknown. Samples came from healthy bone marrow donors. Germline V gene sequence: CDR1 MNHNS, CDR2 SASEGT. The CDR3 length is 16 residues. With 3 bases removed from V and 4 bases from J, the gap between germline ends came to 19 bases. This entry comes from a study of cytomegalovirus exposure and HLA in healthy donors. Study-wide results and caveats: Clonal expansion, a later analysis showed, was greater in HLA-associated TCR beta chains than in equally common others. Later analysis suggested most CMV-associated TCR beta chains were HLA-restricted. CMV serostatus stood as the only immune exposure information on hand.

This PCR relied on a set of 60 Vbeta primers and 13 Jbeta primers. Profiled with immunoSEQ multiplex PCR; TCRdb holds only in-frame clones, not every one. Of more than 200,000 clones listed, about 80% were seen once; the top ten hold less than 2%. Sample: PBMCs. The V gene is TRBV6-1, the J gene TRBJ2-7; possibly TRBD2 for D (6 bases). This TCR derives from a male donor in good health and CMV-seronegative. CDR3 in amino acids: CASSDPGDHRRYEQYF. The CDR3 region has the DNA TGTGCCAGCAGTGACCCGGGGGACCATCGCAGGTACGAGCAGTACTTC.